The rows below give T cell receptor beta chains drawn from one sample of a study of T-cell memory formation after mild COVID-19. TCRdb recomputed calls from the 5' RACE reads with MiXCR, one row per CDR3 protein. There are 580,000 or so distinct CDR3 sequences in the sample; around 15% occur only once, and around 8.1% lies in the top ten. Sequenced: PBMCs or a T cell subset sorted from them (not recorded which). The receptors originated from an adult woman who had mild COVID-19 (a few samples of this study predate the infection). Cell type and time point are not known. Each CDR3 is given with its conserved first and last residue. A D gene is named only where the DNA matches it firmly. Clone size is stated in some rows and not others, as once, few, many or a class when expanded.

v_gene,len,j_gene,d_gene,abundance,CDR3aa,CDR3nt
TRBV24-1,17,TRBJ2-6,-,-,CATSDGGWGSGANVLTF,TGTGCCACCAGTGATGGCGGGTGGGGCTCTGGGGCCAACGTCCTGACTTTC
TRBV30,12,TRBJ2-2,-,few,CAWSTGTGELFF,TGTGCCTGGAGTACAGGCACCGGGGAGCTGTTTTTT
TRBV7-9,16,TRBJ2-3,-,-,CASSLIERHITDTQYF,TGTGCCAGCAGCCTGATAGAGCGACACATCACAGATACGCAGTATTTT
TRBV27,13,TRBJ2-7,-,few,CASSTGIPYEQYF,TGTGCCAGCAGTACAGGGATTCCCTACGAGCAGTACTTC
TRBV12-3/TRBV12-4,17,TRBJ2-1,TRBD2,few,CASSPRLAGPTWNEQFF,TGTGCCAGCAGTCCTCGACTAGCGGGACCGACCTGGAATGAGCAGTTCTTC
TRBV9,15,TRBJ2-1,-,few,CASSVAEGRGDEQFF,TGTGCCAGCAGCGTAGCTGAGGGCCGAGGCGATGAGCAGTTCTTC
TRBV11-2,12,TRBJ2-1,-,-,CASSFRANEQFF,TGTGCCAGCAGCTTTCGGGCGAATGAGCAGTTCTTC
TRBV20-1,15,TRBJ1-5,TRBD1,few,CSARDHGTGNQPQHF,TGCAGTGCTAGAGATCACGGGACAGGCAATCAGCCCCAGCATTTT
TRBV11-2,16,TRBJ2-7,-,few,CASSLDPGLNSYEQYF,TGTGCCAGCAGCTTAGATCCGGGACTGAACTCCTACGAGCAGTACTTC
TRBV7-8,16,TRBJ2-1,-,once,CASSLWALQGYNEQFF,TGTGCCAGCAGCTTATGGGCTTTGCAGGGTTACAATGAGCAGTTCTTC
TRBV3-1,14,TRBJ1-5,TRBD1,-,CASSQNRGRQPQHF,TGTGCCAGCAGCCAAAACAGGGGGCGGCAGCCCCAGCATTTT
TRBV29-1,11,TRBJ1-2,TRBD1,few,CSATGTGLSTF,TGCAGCGCCACAGGGACAGGGCTGAGTACCTTC
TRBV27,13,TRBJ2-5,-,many,CASSLSGVETQYF,TGTGCCAGCAGTTTATCGGGGGTGGAGACCCAGTACTTC
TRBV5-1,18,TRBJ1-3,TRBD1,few,CASSAARDSLRDGNTIYF,TGCGCCAGCAGCGCCGCGCGGGACAGCCTTCGCGACGGAAACACCATATATTTT
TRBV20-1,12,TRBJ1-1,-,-,CSARAENTEAFF,TGCAGTGCTAGGGCCGAGAACACTGAAGCTTTCTTT
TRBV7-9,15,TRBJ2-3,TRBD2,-,CASSGTSGVTDTQYF,TGTGCCAGCAGCGGGACTAGCGGGGTAACAGATACGCAGTATTTT
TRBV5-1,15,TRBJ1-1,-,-,CASSLGEGLGTEAFF,TGCGCCAGCAGCTTGGGGGAGGGGCTGGGCACTGAAGCTTTCTTT
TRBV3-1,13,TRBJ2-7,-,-,CASSQAVSYEQYF,TGTGCCAGCAGCCAAGCCGTCTCCTACGAGCAGTACTTC
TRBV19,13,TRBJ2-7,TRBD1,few,CASSGDRVSEQYF,TGTGCCAGCTCGGGGGACAGGGTGAGCGAGCAGTACTTC
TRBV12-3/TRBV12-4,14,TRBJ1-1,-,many,CASSSGALNTEAFF,TGTGCCAGCAGTTCGGGAGCGCTGAACACTGAAGCTTTCTTT
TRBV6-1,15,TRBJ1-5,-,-,CASSEQDNSNQPQHF,TGTGCCAGCAGTGAACAGGATAATAGCAATCAGCCCCAGCATTTT
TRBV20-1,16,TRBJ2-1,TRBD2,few,CSARAPGIAGFNEQFF,TGCAGTGCTAGAGCCCCGGGGATAGCGGGATTCAATGAGCAGTTCTTC
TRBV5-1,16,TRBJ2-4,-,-,CASSLDGGWAKNIQYF,TGCGCCAGCAGCTTGGATGGGGGCTGGGCCAAAAACATTCAGTACTTC
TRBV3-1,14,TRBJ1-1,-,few,CASSLDSLKIEAFF,TGTGCCAGCAGCCTCGACTCCTTGAAAATTGAAGCTTTCTTT
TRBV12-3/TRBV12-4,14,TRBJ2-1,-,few,CASSFGAPYNEQFF,TGTGCCAGCAGTTTTGGGGCCCCATACAATGAGCAGTTCTTC
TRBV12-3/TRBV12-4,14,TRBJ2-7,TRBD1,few,CASSSTGFAYEQYF,TGTGCCAGCAGTTCGACAGGGTTCGCCTACGAGCAGTACTTC
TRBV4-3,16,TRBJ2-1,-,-,CASSQGPRGSYNEQFF,TGCGCCAGCAGCCAAGGCCCCCGTGGCTCCTACAATGAGCAGTTCTTC
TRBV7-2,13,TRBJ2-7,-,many,CASSLNRDYEQYF,TGTGCCAGCAGCTTAAACAGGGACTACGAGCAGTACTTC
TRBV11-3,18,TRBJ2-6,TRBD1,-,CASSFLRQGNSGANVLTF,TGTGCCAGCAGCTTCCTACGACAGGGTAACTCTGGGGCCAACGTCCTGACTTTC
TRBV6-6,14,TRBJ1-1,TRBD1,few,CASSLAGGKTEAFF,TGTGCCAGCAGTTTGGCAGGGGGCAAGACTGAAGCTTTCTTT
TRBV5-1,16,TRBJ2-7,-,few,CASSSVGGFVYDEQYF,TGCGCCAGCAGCTCCGTAGGGGGTTTCGTCTACGACGAGCAGTACTTC
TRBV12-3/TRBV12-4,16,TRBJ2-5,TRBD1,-,CASSRTGTGLQETQYF,TGTGCCAGCAGTCGAACCGGGACAGGGCTTCAAGAGACCCAGTACTTC
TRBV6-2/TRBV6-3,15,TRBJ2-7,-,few,CASIPPAGAGYEQYF,TGTGCCAGCATCCCACCTGCGGGGGCTGGCTACGAGCAGTACTTC
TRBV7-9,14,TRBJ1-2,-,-,CASSRSSGERGYTF,TGTGCCAGCAGCCGATCATCTGGGGAACGCGGCTACACCTTC
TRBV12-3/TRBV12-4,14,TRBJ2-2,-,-,CASRPTLGTGELFF,TGTGCCAGCAGGCCCACCCTCGGAACCGGGGAGCTGTTTTTT
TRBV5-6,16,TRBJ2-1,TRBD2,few,CASSLAGGRKNNEQFF,TGTGCCAGCAGCTTGGCCGGCGGGAGGAAGAACAATGAGCAGTTCTTC
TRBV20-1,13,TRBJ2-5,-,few,CSARRRGRETQYF,TGCAGTGCTAGAAGGCGGGGGCGGGAGACCCAGTACTTC
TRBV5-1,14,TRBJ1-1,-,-,CASSRGGSPTEAFF,TGCGCCAGCAGCAGAGGAGGGTCCCCTACCGAAGCTTTCTTT
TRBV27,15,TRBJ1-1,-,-,CASSFREFGYTEAFF,TGTGCCAGCTCCTTCAGAGAGTTTGGGTACACTGAAGCTTTCTTT
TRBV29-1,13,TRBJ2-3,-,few,CSAFGGAADTQYF,TGCAGCGCTTTTGGCGGGGCGGCAGATACGCAGTATTTT
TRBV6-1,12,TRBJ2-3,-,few,CASSGPKDTQYF,TGTGCCAGCAGTGGCCCTAAAGATACGCAGTATTTT
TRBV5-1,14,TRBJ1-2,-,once,CASSPGGPSGRHTF,TGCGCCAGCAGCCCTGGAGGGCCTTCGGGCCGTCACACCTTC
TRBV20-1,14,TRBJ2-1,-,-,CSARDVGRYNEQFF,TGCAGTGCTAGGGACGTTGGGCGATACAATGAGCAGTTCTTC
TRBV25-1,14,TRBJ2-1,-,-,CASSEFAGTRRVFF,TGTGCCAGCAGTGAATTTGCCGGGACCCGCCGGGTGTTCTTC
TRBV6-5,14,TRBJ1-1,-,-,CASSREGRDTEAFF,TGTGCCAGCAGTCGAGAGGGGCGCGACACTGAAGCTTTCTTT
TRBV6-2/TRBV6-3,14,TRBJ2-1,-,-,CASSRASSHNEQFF,TGTGCCAGCAGTCGGGCTAGCTCACACAATGAGCAGTTCTTC
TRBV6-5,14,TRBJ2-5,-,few,CASSYSPVQETQYF,TGTGCCAGCAGTTACTCGCCGGTACAAGAGACCCAGTACTTC
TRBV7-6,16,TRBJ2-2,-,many,CASSPRGSANTGELFF,TGTGCCAGCAGCCCGAGAGGAAGCGCGAACACCGGGGAGCTGTTTTTT
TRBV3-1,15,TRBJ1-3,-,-,CASSPRGGAGNTIYF,TGTGCCAGCAGCCCCCGGGGAGGGGCGGGAAACACCATATATTTT
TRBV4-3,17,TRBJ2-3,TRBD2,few,CASSPGLAGGEVDTQYF,TGCGCCAGCAGCCCCGGACTAGCGGGAGGGGAGGTGGATACGCAGTATTTT
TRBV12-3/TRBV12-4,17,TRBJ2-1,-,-,CASRPLWSSGTYNEQFF,TGTGCCAGCAGGCCCTTATGGAGTAGCGGAACCTACAATGAGCAGTTCTTC
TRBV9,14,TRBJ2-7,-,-,CASSESSRHYEQYF,TGTGCCAGCAGCGAATCCTCTCGGCACTACGAGCAGTACTTC
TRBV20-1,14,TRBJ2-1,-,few,CSAPREGKWNEQFF,TGCAGTGCTCCTAGGGAAGGGAAATGGAATGAGCAGTTCTTC
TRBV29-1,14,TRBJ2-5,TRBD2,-,CSVWTSGGQETQYF,TGCAGCGTTTGGACTAGCGGGGGGCAAGAGACCCAGTACTTC
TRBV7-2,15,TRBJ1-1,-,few,CASSLDKGLDTEAFF,TGTGCCAGCAGCTTAGACAAGGGGCTGGACACTGAAGCTTTCTTT